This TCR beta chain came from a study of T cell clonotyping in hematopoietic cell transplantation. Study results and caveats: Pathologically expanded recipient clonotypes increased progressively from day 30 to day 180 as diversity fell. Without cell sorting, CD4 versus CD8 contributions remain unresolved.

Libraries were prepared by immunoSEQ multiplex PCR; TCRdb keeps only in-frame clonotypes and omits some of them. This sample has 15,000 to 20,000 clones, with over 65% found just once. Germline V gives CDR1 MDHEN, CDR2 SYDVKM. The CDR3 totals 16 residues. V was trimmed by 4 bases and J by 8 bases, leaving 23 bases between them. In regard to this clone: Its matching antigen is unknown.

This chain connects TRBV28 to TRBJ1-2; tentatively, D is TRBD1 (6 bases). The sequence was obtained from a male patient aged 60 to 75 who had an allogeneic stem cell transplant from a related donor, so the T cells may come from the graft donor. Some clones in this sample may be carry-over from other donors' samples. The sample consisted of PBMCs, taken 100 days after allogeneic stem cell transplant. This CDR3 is CASSSRGTGFPGGYTF. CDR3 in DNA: TGTGCCAGCAGTTCGCGGGGAACAGGGTTTCCAGGGGGCTACACCTTC.